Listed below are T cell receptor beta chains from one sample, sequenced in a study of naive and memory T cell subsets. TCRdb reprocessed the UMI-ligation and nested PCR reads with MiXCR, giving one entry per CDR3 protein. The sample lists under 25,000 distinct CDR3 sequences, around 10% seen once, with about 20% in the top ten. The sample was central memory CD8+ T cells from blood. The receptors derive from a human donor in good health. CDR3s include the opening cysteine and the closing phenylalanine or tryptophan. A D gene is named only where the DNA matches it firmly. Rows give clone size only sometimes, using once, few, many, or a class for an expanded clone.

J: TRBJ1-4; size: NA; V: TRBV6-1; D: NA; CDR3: CASGRGPVEEKLFF; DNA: TGTGCCAGCGGACGGGGCCCCGTGGAGGAAAAACTGTTTTTT
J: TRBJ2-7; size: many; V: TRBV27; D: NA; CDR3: CASSFIGVSSYEQYF; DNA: TGTGCCAGCAGTTTCATAGGGGTCAGCTCCTACGAGCAGTACTTC
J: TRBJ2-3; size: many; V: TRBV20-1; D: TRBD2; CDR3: CSAKISGRELQTQYF; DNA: TGCAGTGCTAAAATTTCGGGGCGGGAGTTGCAAACGCAGTATTTT
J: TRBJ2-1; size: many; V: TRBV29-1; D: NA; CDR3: CSVDGGPYNEQFF; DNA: TGCAGCGTTGATGGCGGACCCTACAATGAGCAGTTCTTC
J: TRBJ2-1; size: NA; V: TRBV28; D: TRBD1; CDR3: CASSLIGTGPYSYNEQFF; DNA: TGTGCCAGCAGTTTAATCGGGACAGGGCCTTATTCCTACAATGAGCAGTTCTTC
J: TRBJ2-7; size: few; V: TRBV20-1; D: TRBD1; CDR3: CSAITGQEPYEQYF; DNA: TGCAGTGCTATTACGGGACAGGAGCCCTACGAGCAGTACTTC
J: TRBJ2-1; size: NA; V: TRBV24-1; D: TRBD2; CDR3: CATSDRGGYNEQFF; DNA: TGTGCCACCAGTGATCGGGGGGGATACAATGAGCAGTTCTTC
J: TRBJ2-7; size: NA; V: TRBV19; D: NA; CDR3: CASSIGMPSEQYF; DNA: TGTGCCAGTAGTATCGGAATGCCATCCGAGCAGTACTTC
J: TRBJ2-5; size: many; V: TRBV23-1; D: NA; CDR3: CASSQSWVETQYF; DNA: TGCGCCAGCAGTCAATCGTGGGTTGAGACCCAGTACTTC
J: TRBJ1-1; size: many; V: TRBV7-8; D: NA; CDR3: CASSLFVFGSSTEAFF; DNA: TGTGCCAGCAGCTTATTCGTGTTCGGTAGCTCCACTGAAGCTTTCTTT
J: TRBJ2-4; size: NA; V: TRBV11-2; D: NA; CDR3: CASSQTGVAKNIQYF; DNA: TGTGCCAGCAGCCAAACAGGAGTAGCCAAAAACATTCAGTACTTC
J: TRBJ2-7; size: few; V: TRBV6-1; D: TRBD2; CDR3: CASSEGTSGAYEQYF; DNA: TGTGCCAGCAGCGAAGGGACTAGCGGGGCCTACGAGCAGTACTTC
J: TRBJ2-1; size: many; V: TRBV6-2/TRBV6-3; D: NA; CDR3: CASSYTSYPLDEQFF; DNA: TGTGCCAGCAGTTACACTAGCTACCCCTTGGATGAGCAGTTCTTC
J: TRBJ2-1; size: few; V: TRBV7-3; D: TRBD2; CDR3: CASSLTSGHTYNEQFF; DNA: TGTGCCAGCAGCTTGACTAGCGGGCACACCTACAATGAGCAGTTCTTC
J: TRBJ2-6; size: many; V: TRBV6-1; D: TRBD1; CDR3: CASSVGQGSSGANVLTF; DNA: TGTGCCAGCAGTGTAGGACAGGGGAGCTCTGGGGCCAACGTCCTGACTTTC
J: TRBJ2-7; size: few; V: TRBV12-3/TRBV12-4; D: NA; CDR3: CASRHGYEQYF; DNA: TGTGCCAGCAGGCACGGCTACGAGCAGTACTTC
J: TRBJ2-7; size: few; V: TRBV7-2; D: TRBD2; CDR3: CASSLGPSGRALQYEQYF; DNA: TGTGCCAGCAGCTTAGGCCCTAGCGGGAGGGCCCTTCAGTACGAGCAGTACTTC
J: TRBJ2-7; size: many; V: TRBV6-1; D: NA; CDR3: CASSEGRASGEQYF; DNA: TGTGCCAGCAGTGAAGGCCGCGCGTCGGGCGAGCAGTACTTC
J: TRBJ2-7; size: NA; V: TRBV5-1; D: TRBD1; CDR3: CASSLLGQGRTYEQYF; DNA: TGCGCCAGCAGCTTACTCGGACAGGGAAGGACCTACGAGCAGTACTTC
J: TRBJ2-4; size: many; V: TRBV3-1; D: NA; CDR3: CASSQEEDLDIAKNIQYF; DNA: TGTGCCAGCAGCCAAGAAGAGGATCTTGACATTGCCAAAAACATTCAGTACTTC
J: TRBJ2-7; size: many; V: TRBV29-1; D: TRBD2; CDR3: CSAVPSGSYEQYF; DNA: TGCAGCGCAGTTCCTAGCGGGAGCTACGAGCAGTACTTC
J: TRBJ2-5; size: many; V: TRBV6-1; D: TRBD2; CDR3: CASSELAGEEETQYF; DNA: TGTGCCAGCAGTGAACTAGCGGGAGAGGAAGAGACCCAGTACTTC
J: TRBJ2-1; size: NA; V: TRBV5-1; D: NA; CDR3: CASSPRGGPYNEQFF; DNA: TGCGCCAGCAGCCCACGCGGTGGCCCCTACAATGAGCAGTTCTTC
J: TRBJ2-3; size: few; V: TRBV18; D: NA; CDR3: CASSPISLAMNRYGDTQYF; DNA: TGTGCCAGCTCACCAATCTCCCTAGCGATGAATAGGTATGGAGATACGCAGTATTTT
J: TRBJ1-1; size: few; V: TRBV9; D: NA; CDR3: CASSVEGRFGGTEAFF; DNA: TGTGCCAGCAGCGTAGAGGGCCGCTTCGGGGGCACTGAAGCTTTCTTT
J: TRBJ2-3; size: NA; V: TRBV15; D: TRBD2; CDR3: CATSRDGGGSPDTQYF; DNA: TGTGCCACCAGCAGAGATGGTGGCGGGAGCCCAGATACGCAGTATTTT
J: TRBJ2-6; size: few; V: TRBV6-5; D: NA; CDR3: CASSYSIGVGANVLTF; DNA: TGTGCCAGCAGTTACTCGATTGGGGTTGGGGCCAACGTCCTGACTTTC
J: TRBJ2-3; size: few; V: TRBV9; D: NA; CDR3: CASSVGSGDTQYF; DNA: TGTGCCAGCAGCGTGGGGAGCGGAGATACGCAGTATTTT
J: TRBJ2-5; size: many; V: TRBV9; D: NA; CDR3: CASSDRDHQTETQYF; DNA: TGTGCCAGCAGCGACCGGGACCACCAAACGGAGACCCAGTACTTC
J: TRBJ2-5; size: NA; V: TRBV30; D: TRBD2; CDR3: CAWNLIGTSEETQYF; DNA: TGTGCCTGGAACCTAATTGGGACTAGCGAGGAGACCCAGTACTTC
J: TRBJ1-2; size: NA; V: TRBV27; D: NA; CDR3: CASSSRGFYGYTF; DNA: TGTGCCAGCAGTTCCAGGGGTTTCTATGGCTACACCTTC
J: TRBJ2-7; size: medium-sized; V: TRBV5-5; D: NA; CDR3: CASSQDSYEQYF; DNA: TGTGCCAGCAGCCAGGACAGCTACGAGCAGTACTTC
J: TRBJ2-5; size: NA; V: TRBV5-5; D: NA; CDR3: CASSFRVTSETQYF; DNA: TGTGCCAGCAGCTTCAGGGTCACAAGCGAGACCCAGTACTTC
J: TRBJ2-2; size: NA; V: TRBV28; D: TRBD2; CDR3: CASSPGGLGSTGELFF; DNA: TGTGCCAGCAGTCCCGGGGGACTAGGGTCCACCGGGGAGCTGTTTTTT
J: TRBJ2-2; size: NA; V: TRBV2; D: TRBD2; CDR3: CASSEGLAGDIAGELFF; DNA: TGTGCCAGCAGTGAAGGGCTAGCGGGAGATATCGCCGGGGAGCTGTTTTTT
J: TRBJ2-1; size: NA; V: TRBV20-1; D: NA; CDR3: CSAWDYREHNEQFF; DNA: TGCAGTGCTTGGGATTACCGGGAACACAATGAGCAGTTCTTC
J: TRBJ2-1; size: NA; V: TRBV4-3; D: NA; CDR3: CASSQDPGAYNEQFF; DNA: TGCGCCAGCAGCCAAGACCCGGGGGCCTACAATGAGCAGTTCTTC
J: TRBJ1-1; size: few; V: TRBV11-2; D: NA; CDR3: CASSPQGGLNTEAFF; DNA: TGTGCCAGCAGCCCTCAGGGTGGATTGAACACTGAAGCTTTCTTT
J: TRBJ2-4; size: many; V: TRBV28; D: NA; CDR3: CASSLRGPAKNIQYF; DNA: TGTGCCAGCAGTTTACGGGGGCCTGCCAAAAACATTCAGTACTTC
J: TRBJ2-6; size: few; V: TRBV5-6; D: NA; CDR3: CASSYPSGANVLTF; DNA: TGTGCCAGCTCCTATCCCTCTGGGGCCAACGTCCTGACTTTC
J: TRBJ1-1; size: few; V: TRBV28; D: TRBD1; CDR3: CASSLVTGGHNMNTEAFF; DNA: TGTGCCAGCAGTTTGGTGACAGGGGGGCACAATATGAACACTGAAGCTTTCTTT
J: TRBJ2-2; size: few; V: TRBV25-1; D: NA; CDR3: CASSPPEEAGELFF; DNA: TGTGCCAGCAGCCCCCCCGAAGAGGCCGGGGAGCTGTTTTTT
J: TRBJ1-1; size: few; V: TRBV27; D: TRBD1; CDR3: CASGVEGAITEAFF; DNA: TGTGCCAGTGGAGTGGAGGGGGCGATCACTGAAGCTTTCTTT
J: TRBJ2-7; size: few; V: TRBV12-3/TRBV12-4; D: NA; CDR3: CASSFSGHYEQYF; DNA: TGTGCCAGCAGTTTTAGCGGTCACTACGAGCAGTACTTC
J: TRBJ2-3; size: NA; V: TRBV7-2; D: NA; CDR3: CATGQPTDTQYF; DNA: TGTGCCACCGGGCAGCCTACAGATACGCAGTATTTT
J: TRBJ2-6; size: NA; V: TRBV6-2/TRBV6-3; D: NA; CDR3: CASSYESSGTNVLTF; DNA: TGTGCCAGCAGTTACGAGAGCTCTGGGACCAACGTCCTGACTTTC
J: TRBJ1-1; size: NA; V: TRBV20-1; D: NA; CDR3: CSAYDKTGHSTEAFF; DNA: TGCAGTGCGTACGATAAAACAGGTCATTCCACTGAAGCTTTCTTT
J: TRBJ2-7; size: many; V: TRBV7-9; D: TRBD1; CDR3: CASSLLGTGTYEQYF; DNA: TGTGCCAGCAGCTTATTAGGGACAGGTACCTACGAGCAGTACTTC